This entry features one T cell receptor (beta chain) sequence. Its antigen remains unknown. Stated time point: patch test 3, about 24 weeks after DPC sensitization. Regarding treatment: therapeutic diphenylcyclopropenone sensitization with weekly scalp DPC. This CDR3 contains 14 residues. CDR1 is MGHRA and CDR2 is YSYEKL in the germline V gene. V was pared by 4 bases and J by 2 bases, with 1 base of the junction left unmatched. The data were obtained in a study of human T cells and chemical hapten exposure. Study-wide background: The use of 2% DPC on roughly 2 cm by roughly 2 cm of upper inner arm skin constituted sensitization.

Study results and caveats: Having alopecia, donors may respond immunologically unlike healthy people.

TCRdb reprocessed the RACE reads via MiXCR and lists one record per CDR3 protein. The table shows about 58,000 distinct CDR3 sequences, with approximately 13% occurring only once. The chain recombines TRBV4-1 with TRBJ1-5; TRBD1 aligns across 8 bases. This sample comprised whole blood, obtained in connection with sensitization to the hapten diphenylcyclopropenone (DPC). This TCR came from a young man with alopecia areata. Some clones in this sample may be carry-over from other donors' samples. The CDR3 nucleotides are TGCGCCAGCAGCCGGGGACAGGGCAATCAGCCCCAGCATTTT. Translation: CASSRGQGNQPQHF.